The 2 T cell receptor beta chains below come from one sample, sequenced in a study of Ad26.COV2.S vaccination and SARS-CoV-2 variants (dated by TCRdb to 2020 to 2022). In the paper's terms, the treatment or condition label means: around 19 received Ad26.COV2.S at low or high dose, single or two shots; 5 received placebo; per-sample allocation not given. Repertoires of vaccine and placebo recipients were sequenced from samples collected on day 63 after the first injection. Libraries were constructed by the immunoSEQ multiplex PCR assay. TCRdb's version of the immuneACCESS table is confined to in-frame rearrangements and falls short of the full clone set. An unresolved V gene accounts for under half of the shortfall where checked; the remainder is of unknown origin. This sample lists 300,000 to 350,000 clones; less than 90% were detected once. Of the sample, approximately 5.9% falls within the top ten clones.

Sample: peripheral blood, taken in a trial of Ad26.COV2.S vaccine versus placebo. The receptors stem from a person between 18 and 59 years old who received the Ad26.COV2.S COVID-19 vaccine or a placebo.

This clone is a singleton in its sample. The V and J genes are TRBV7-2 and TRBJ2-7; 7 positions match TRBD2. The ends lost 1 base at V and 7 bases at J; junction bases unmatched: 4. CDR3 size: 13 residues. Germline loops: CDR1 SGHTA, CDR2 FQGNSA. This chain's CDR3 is CASSLVSAGEQYF. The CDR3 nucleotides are TGTGCCAGCAGCTTAGTTTCAGCGGGGGAGCAGTACTTC.

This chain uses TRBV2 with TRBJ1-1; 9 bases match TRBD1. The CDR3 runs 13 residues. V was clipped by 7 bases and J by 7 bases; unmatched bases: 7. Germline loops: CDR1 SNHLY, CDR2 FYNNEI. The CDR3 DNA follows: TGTGCCAGCATTTGGGACAGGGAAGGTGAAGCTTTCTTT. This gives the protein CASIWDREGEAFF.